This T cell receptor beta chain derives from a study of cytomegalovirus exposure and HLA in healthy donors. General observations from the study: The study flagged around 150 TCR beta chains as cytomegalovirus-associated.

PCR used 60 Vbeta primers and 13 Jbeta primers. Profiling relied on immunoSEQ multiplex PCR, and the TCRdb table lists in-frame clones only, not all of them. The table has 94,000 or so clones, around 70% seen once. The count of this clone is one. As yet, its antigen is unknown. The V gene end was trimmed by 7 bases and the J gene end by 3 bases; junction bases not matched to a gene: 4. Germline V lookup: CDR1 SNHLY, CDR2 FYNNEI. CDR3 length: 13 amino acids. The sequenced sample consisted of PBMCs. V gene TRBV2 combines with J gene TRBJ2-5, with TRBD1 matching over 8 bases. This receptor was identified in a man between 60 and 70 years old in good health and CMV-seronegative. The DNA for the CDR3 is TGTGCCAGCACCCCGGACAGGGAAGAGACCCAGTACTTC. Protein product: CASTPDREETQYF.